What follows describes a single T cell receptor (beta chain). These data originate in a study of blood T cells in healthy people across ages. Germline CDR1 SNHLY, CDR2 FYNNEI. V lost 11 bases and J 5 bases, leaving 15 bases between the germline ends. This CDR3 is 12 amino acids long. Sample-barcoded 5' priming and a J-beta primer mix drove a second PCR of roughly 6 to 12 cycles. TCRdb analysed the 5' RACE reads with MiXCR anew, one entry per CDR3 protein. The table lists 1,300,000 or so distinct CDR3 sequences, roughly 64% of them singletons. The receptor was isolated from a man younger than 35 in good health. The sample consisted of blood. The rearrangement uses TRBV2 and TRBJ1-2; no clear D. CDR3 nucleotides: TGTGCCGGCCGGGCCGGGGAATATGGCTACACCTTC. Its translation is CAGRAGEYGYTF.